The present TCR beta chain was sequenced within a study of blood T cells in healthy people across ages (dated by TCRdb to between 2014 and 2017). For context, the study as a whole: In model experiments, roughly one uniquely barcoded TCR beta cDNA molecule per two T cells was captured by template switching. The study measured age-related changes in TCR beta repertoire diversity using deep sequencing normalized with unique cDNA molecular identifiers. The donors were split into four age groups: young (average around 15 years), middle-aged (about 40), aged (approximately 60) and long-lived (more than 80). Donors of different ages were randomly distributed across sequencing lanes to avoid experimental bias. Using the same blood draw, the study looked at two additional independent replicas of 1 million unique cDNA reads for two donors, one aged 18 to 30 and the other aged 80 or older.

Overall study results and their limits: The percentage of naive T cells measured by flow cytometry correlated strongly with observed TCR beta diversity. Since profiling was done on bulk unsorted PBMCs, naive and antigen-experienced compartments could not be conclusively compared. Estimates of total diversity based on one million sequenced T cells were considered lower bounds and underestimates. The long-lived group showed more naive CD4+ T cells, fewer expanded clones and increased TCR diversity than the aged group, suggesting age selection. The CMV infection status of donors was not known, potentially confounding age-related changes in expanded clonotypes. Observed TCR beta diversity per million T cells fell roughly linearly with age, and a significant reduction was already apparent by age around 40.

Donors were under 40 systemically healthy Caucasian individuals from Russia aged 6 to 90 years. Approximately 10 milliliters of peripheral blood were collected from each donor into EDTA-treated Vacutainer tubes. Ficoll-Paque density-gradient centrifugation was used to isolate PBMCs, with at least 7 million per sample. Total RNA was extracted from PBMCs with Trizol reagent, with at least 5.5 micrograms obtained per sample. For every donor, flow cytometry on a PBMC aliquot measured the percentage of naive CD45RAhigh/CD27high T cells. Libraries were built with 5' RACE. Sequencing was performed on an Illumina HiSeq 2500. A second PCR of about 7 to 12 cycles was performed with a sample-barcoded 5' primer and a J-beta primer mix. A unique molecular identifier was introduced onto each TCR beta cDNA molecule by a template-switch 5' adaptor carrying 12 random nucleotides. Each sample yielded at least 2.5 million CDR3-containing paired-end reads. First-strand cDNA synthesis was performed from all RNA using the Mint cDNA synthesis kit, with priming by a TRBC-specific oligonucleotide. After uracil-DNA glycosylase treatment, a first 18-cycle PCR used universal primers M1SS and BC2_uni_R on all cDNA. Per the source publication's procedure: For normalization, 1 million high-quality reads, each with a distinct molecular identifier, were randomly selected from each sample. Instead of being binned into consensus sequences, reads with shared molecular identifiers were discarded. MiTCR, run with a Q25 quality threshold and the strictest error-elimination algorithm, handled CDR3 identification, clonotype clustering and error correction. A nonparametric unseen species model using Euler transformation provided a lower-bound estimate of total TCR beta diversity. TCRdb handled the public reads itself, with Q25 trimming in fastp and clone calling in MiXCR, and kept productive beta chains. Identical CDR3 protein sequences are pooled into one entry, listed with their most common genes and DNA. The V and J calls and clone size come from TCRdb's table, not from the authors' own analysis. In all, the sample holds a few hundred thousand distinct CDR3 sequences, and over 45% of those were seen once. 50% to 65% of the sample rests with the top ten.

At the junction V is shortened by 4 bases and J by 5 bases; bases outside the gene matches: 7. CDR1 is given as SGHRS and CDR2 as YFSETQ, both from the germline V gene. Reading from cysteine to phenylalanine, the CDR3 counts 14 amino acids. Only the CDR3 part of the read is kept: 42 bases, read in frame from the first base. A remark on this clonotype: Its target antigen remains unknown. Base-call qualities are not available, and no considerably larger clone is one nucleotide away.

The sequencing input was blood. This sequence originates from a man in his fifties or sixties in good health. The chain is assembled from TRBV5-1 and TRBJ2-5; 8 middle bases align to TRBD1. The DNA sequence reads TGCGCCAGCAGCACGGACAGGGCGGGGGAGACCCAGTACTTC. Translated, this is CASSTDRAGETQYF.